Here is one T cell receptor beta chain with its context. The data were obtained in a study of T cells in Graves' hyperthyroidism and ophthalmopathy. RNA transcripts provided the source from which TCR beta CDR3 regions were amplified. A first-round RT-PCR of the TCR CDR3 used the HTBI primer set. TCRdb re-derived calls from the multiplex PCR reads in MiXCR, one entry per CDR3 protein. The sample carries approximately 610,000 distinct CDR3 sequences, 14% to 15% recorded once. The study left out patients who had uncontrolled infection, other autoimmune disease, pregnancy or lactation. Together with thyroid ultrasound, orbital computed tomography, serum thyroxine and TRAb, clinical symptoms were used for diagnoses. The PBMCs were sourced from fresh peripheral blood (about 9.6 ml). This CDR3 comprises 13 residues. The germline CDR1 and CDR2 sequences are SGHTA and FQGNSA. Trimming took off 1 base at V and 7 bases at J, with 9 bases between the two ends.

The TCR originated in a woman aged 40 to 55 with Graves' ophthalmopathy. Sequenced input: blood. The V gene is TRBV7-2, the J gene TRBJ2-3; D unresolved. The CDR3 protein is CASSLGDMNTQYF. The DNA for the CDR3 is TGTGCCAGCAGCTTAGGAGACATGAATACGCAGTATTTT. Together with reference TRBV7-2 and TRBJ2-3, the CDR3 gives the full variable domain: GAGVSQSPSNKVTEKGKDVELRCDPISGHTALYWYRQSLGQGLEFLIYFQGNSAPDKSGLPSDRFSAERTGGSVSTLTIQRTQQEDSAVYLCASSLGDMNTQYFGPGTRLTVL.